Below are 27 T cell receptor beta chains sequenced from a single sample in a study of CD8+ T cells in alopecia areata. TCR sequencing used cDNA made by reverse transcription of extracted RNA. The data were produced by immunoSEQ multiplex PCR, yet TCRdb's version contains in-frame clones alone and is incomplete. The data contain approximately 120,000 clones, over 60% of them singletons. Specified treatment: oral pan-JAK inhibitor, 5-10 mg twice daily. The sample here was CD4+ T cells sorted from blood, taken at week 4, from a patient treated with tofacitinib. The source of these receptors is a human donor with alopecia areata.

V usage is TRBV28 and J usage is TRBJ2-5; 14 nucleotides align to TRBD2. The V gene's germline CDR1 is MDHEN and CDR2 SYDVKM. This CDR3 contains 15 residues. V lost 3 bases, J lost 4 bases, and 1 base stayed unmatched. The CDR3: CASSLTSGRAETQYF. DNA of the CDR3: TGTGCCAGCAGTTTGACTAGCGGGAGGGCAGAGACCCAGTACTTC. Full variable domain (remainder filled in from reference TRBV28 and TRBJ2-5): DVKVTQSSRYLVKRTGEKVFLECVQDMDHENMFWYRQDPGLGLRLIYFSYDVKMKEKGDIPEGYSVSREKKERFSLILESASTNQTSMYLCASSLTSGRAETQYFGPGTRLLVL.

The chain combines TRBV19 with TRBJ2-5; TRBD1 is a possible D gene (5 bases). Per germline, CDR1 LNHDA and CDR2 SQIVND (reference sequence). The CDR3 contains 15 residues. Trimming took off 3 bases at V and 4 bases at J, with 15 bases between the two ends. The CDR3 loop is CASSIPTGLGETQYF. The CDR3 DNA reads as TGTGCCAGTAGTATCCCCACAGGTTTGGGAGAGACCCAGTACTTC. Filled out from reference TRBV19 and TRBJ2-5, the complete variable domain reads DGGITQSPKYLFRKEGQNVTLSCEQNLNHDAMYWYRQDPGQGLRLIYYSQIVNDFQKGDIAEGYSVSREKKESFPLTVTSAQKNPTAFYLCASSIPTGLGETQYFGPGTRLLVL.

This chain connects TRBV30 to TRBJ1-4; D is unresolved. Germline V lookup: CDR1 GTSNPN, CDR2 SVGIG (reference sequence). Between the trimmed V and J ends, which lost 3 bases and 8 bases, there was a span of 10 bases. The length of the CDR3 is 12 residues. CDR3 nucleotides: TGTGCCTGGAGCCTCGGGCGAGAAAAACTGTTTTTT. Its translation is CAWSLGREKLFF.

This clone appeared a few times. The chain joins TRBV9 to TRBJ2-7, with D maybe TRBD2 (7 bases). The CDR3 covers 15 residues. Trimming left V 3 bases short and J 2 bases short, with 15 bases between. The V gene's germline CDR1 is SGDLS and CDR2 YYNGEE. The CDR3 DNA reads as TGTGCCAGCAGCGCTGGGGCGGGGGCCCCCTACGAGCAGTACTTC. It codes for CASSAGAGAPYEQYF.

The chain carries TRBV7-8 and TRBJ1-5; 7 nucleotides line up with TRBD1. V dropped 5 bases and J dropped 3; count of bases not matched to a gene: 4. CDR1 SGHVS and CDR2 FQNEAQ come from the germline V gene. The CDR3 runs 14 residues. CDR3 DNA: TGTGCCAGCAGCGGGGGACAGCCCAATCAGCCCCAGCATTTT. Translation: CASSGGQPNQPQHF. Combining the CDR3 with reference TRBV7-8 and TRBJ1-5 gives the whole variable domain GAGVSQSPRYKVAKRGQDVALRCDPISGHVSLFWYQQALGQGPEFLTYFQNEAQLDKSGLPSDRFFAERPEGSVSTLKIQRTQQEDSAVYLCASSGGQPNQPQHFGDGTRLSIL.

The chain carries TRBV29-1 and TRBJ2-7, with D possibly matching TRBD1 (5 bases). Germline CDR1 is SQVTM and CDR2 is ANQGSEA. CDR3 size: 14 residues. V was trimmed by 1 base and J by 2 bases, leaving 12 bases between them. CDR3 sequence (DNA): TGCAGCGTTGAAGTTCAGGGTCGTCCCTACGAGCAGTACTTC. Encoded protein: CSVEVQGRPYEQYF.

This chain joins TRBV9 and TRBJ2-1; D perhaps matches TRBD2 (6 bases). The CDR3 runs to 15 residues. V was trimmed by 0 bases and J by 5 bases, leaving 12 bases between them. Germline CDR1 reads SGDLS; CDR2 reads YYNGEE. The CDR3 sequence: CASSVEDSGHNEQFF. In DNA form, the CDR3 reads TGTGCCAGCAGCGTAGAGGATAGCGGTCACAATGAGCAGTTCTTC. Full variable domain (missing parts from reference TRBV9 and TRBJ2-1): DSGVTQTPKHLITATGQRVTLRCSPRSGDLSVYWYQQSLDQGLQFLIQYYNGEERAKGNILERFSAQQFPDLHSELNLSSLELGDSALYFCASSVEDSGHNEQFFGPGTRLTVL.

V is TRBV15 and J is TRBJ1-4, with D perhaps TRBD1 (5 bases). V was clipped by 4 bases and J by 6 bases, with 15 bases between them. The CDR3 sequence is 15 residues long. The germline gives CDR1 LNHNV, CDR2 YYDKDF (reference sequence). The CDR3 DNA sequence: TGTGCCACCAGCACACGACAGCCGTGGGATGAAAAACTGTTTTTT. Residues: CATSTRQPWDEKLFF.

The CDR3: CASSEEGDYGYTF. The CDR3 DNA is TGTGCCAGCAGTGAAGAGGGCGACTATGGCTACACCTTC. The genes are TRBV2 and TRBJ1-2, with D hard to call. The CDR3 length is 13 residues. The V gene lost 1 base and the J gene lost 3 bases, with 6 bases spanning the gap. Germline assignment: CDR1 SNHLY and CDR2 FYNNEI.

The chain joins TRBV19 to TRBJ1-1; weak D call: TRBD1 (5 bases). From germline, CDR1 is LNHDA and CDR2 SQIVND (reference sequence). V lost 3 bases, J lost 1 base, and 9 bases lay in between. The CDR3 covers 14 residues. CDR3 region: CASSISTANTEAFF. DNA for the CDR3: TGTGCCAGTAGTATTTCGACAGCGAACACTGAAGCTTTCTTT. Using reference TRBV19 and TRBJ1-1 for the parts outside the CDR3, the full variable domain is DGGITQSPKYLFRKEGQNVTLSCEQNLNHDAMYWYRQDPGQGLRLIYYSQIVNDFQKGDIAEGYSVSREKKESFPLTVTSAQKNPTAFYLCASSISTANTEAFFGQGTRLTVV.

This clone was observed a few times. This chain uses TRBV4-3 with TRBJ2-3; no clear D. CDR1 is LGHNA and CDR2 is YSLEER in the germline V gene. Trimming took off 0 bases at V and 0 bases at J, with 10 bases between the two ends. The CDR3 is 16 residues long. CDR3 DNA: TGCGCCAGCAGCCAAGATCGTAGGGCCAGCACAGATACGCAGTATTTT. Its protein is CASSQDRRASTDTQYF.

This clone was observed a single time. This chain joins TRBV30 and TRBJ2-1; D ambiguous. The CDR3 is 12 amino acids. The V gene's germline CDR1 is GTSNPN and CDR2 SVGIG (reference sequence). V was pared by 2 bases and J by 9 bases, with 11 bases between. The chain's CDR3 is CAWSSLVTEQFF. CDR3 sequence (DNA): TGTGCCTGGAGTAGTTTAGTGACTGAGCAGTTCTTC.

The gene calls are TRBV30 and TRBJ1-1, with 7 bases fitting TRBD1. Losses at the gene ends were 1 base for V and 4 bases for J; bases not matched to a gene: 0. Germline V CDR1 and CDR2: GTSNPN, SVGIG (reference sequence). This CDR3 contains 12 residues. The CDR3 DNA reads as TGTGCCTGGAGTGGACAGGGCACTGAAGCTTTCTTT. Protein product: CAWSGQGTEAFF. Based on the CDR3 plus reference TRBV30 and TRBJ1-1, the full variable domain is SQTIHQWPATLVQPVGSPLSLECTVEGTSNPNLYWYRQAAGRGLQLLFYSVGIGQISSEVPQNLSASRPQDRQFILSSKKLLLSDSGFYLCAWSGQGTEAFFGQGTRLTVV.

This chain connects TRBV28 to TRBJ2-1, with D maybe TRBD1 (5 bases). V was pared by 3 bases and J by 11 bases, with 17 bases between. CDR3 length: 14 residues. The germline V gene has CDR1 MDHEN and CDR2 SYDVKM. The chain's CDR3 is CASSFLGPTKKQFF. The CDR3 DNA reads as TGTGCCAGCAGTTTTTTGGGGCCCACTAAAAAGCAGTTCTTC. The full variable domain, completed using reference TRBV28 and TRBJ2-1, is DVKVTQSSRYLVKRTGEKVFLECVQDMDHENMFWYRQDPGLGLRLIYFSYDVKMKEKGDIPEGYSVSREKKERFSLILESASTNQTSMYLCASSFLGPTKKQFFGPGTRLTVL.

This clone appeared a single time. The chain carries TRBV6-6 and TRBJ2-1; 10 nucleotides align to TRBD2. Trimming removed 5 bases from V and 4 bases from J; junction bases left unmatched: 2. In germline, CDR1 is MNHNY, CDR2 SVGAGI (reference sequence). The CDR3 consists of 14 residues. CDR3: CASSASGGYNEQFF. The CDR3 DNA sequence: TGTGCCAGCAGTGCTAGCGGGGGATACAATGAGCAGTTCTTC.

The chain links TRBV6-5 to TRBJ1-2; 8 bases align to TRBD1. V shed 2 bases and J 7 bases; nucleotides not matched to a gene: 3. CDR3 length: 13 residues. Per the germline V gene, CDR1 is MNHEY and CDR2 is SVGAGI. CDR3 amino acids: CASSYEQGVGYTF. The DNA of the CDR3 is TGTGCCAGCAGTTACGAACAGGGGGTTGGCTACACCTTC.

This clone was recorded once. V usage is TRBV7-6 and J usage is TRBJ1-6, with D maybe TRBD1 (5 bases). The CDR3 spans 15 residues. CDR1 and CDR2 (germline): SGHVS, FNYEAQ. V was shortened by 1 base and J by 8 bases, with 12 bases between the two germline ends. The CDR3 DNA is TGTGCCAGCAGCTTAGTTCAGGGAGGGGATTCACCCCTCCACTTT. Protein sequence: CASSLVQGGDSPLHF.

The chain is built from TRBV15 and TRBJ2-1; 7 bases line up with TRBD1. J was trimmed by 9 bases and V by 1 base; bases with no gene match: 9. Germline CDR1 LNHNV, CDR2 YYDKDF (reference sequence). The CDR3 has 15 residues. The CDR3 nucleotides are TGTGCCACCAGCAGAGGGACAGGCTCAATGGCTGAGCAGTTCTTC. Translating it yields CATSRGTGSMAEQFF.

This clone was recorded only once. The chain links TRBV5-4 to TRBJ1-2; D remains unclear. Germline-derived CDR1 and CDR2 are SGHNT and YYREEE (reference sequence). The CDR3 is made up of 13 amino acids. V gave up 3 bases and J gave up 8 bases, with 14 bases separating them. The CDR3 spells CASSSLAYEGYTF. The DNA of the CDR3 is TGTGCCAGCAGCTCCCTAGCCTATGAGGGCTACACCTTC.

J is TRBJ2-5 and V is TRBV6-6; tentatively, D is TRBD2 (6 bases). Trimming left V 7 bases short and J 4 bases short, with 16 bases between. Per germline, CDR1 MNHNY and CDR2 SVGAGI (reference sequence). This CDR3 is 14 amino acids long. The CDR3 DNA reads as TGTGCCAGCATGGGGGGAGTGGGTGGAGAGACCCAGTACTTC. This sequence encodes CASMGGVGGETQYF.

The chain carries TRBV15 and TRBJ1-4, with TRBD1 identical over 8 bases. The germline gives CDR1 LNHNV, CDR2 YYDKDF (reference sequence). The CDR3 loop spans 18 amino acids. V shed 3 bases, J shed 0 bases, and the junction held 9 bases outside the gene matches. For the CDR3, the DNA is TGTGCCACCAGCAGGGCCGGGACAGGCCATGCAACTAATGAAAAACTGTTTTTT. Its translation: CATSRAGTGHATNEKLFF.

The chain uses TRBV30 and TRBJ2-7, with 8 nucleotides matching TRBD2. With 3 bases clipped from V and 7 bases from J, the junction kept 11 bases outside the gene matches. The CDR3 extends over 14 amino acids. CDR1 and CDR2 from the germline V gene are GTSNPN and SVGIG (reference sequence). This CDR3 is CAWRSGSPLGEQYF. CDR3 sequence (DNA): TGTGCCTGGAGGAGCGGGAGCCCGCTGGGGGAGCAGTACTTC.

This sequence joins TRBV4-3 and TRBJ2-7; the D gene could be TRBD1 or TRBD2 (5 bases each). Trimming shortened V by 4 bases and J by 5 bases, and 12 bases separated the two germline ends. The CDR3 is made up of 13 amino acids. Germline CDR1 reads LGHNA; CDR2 reads YSLEER. The CDR3 region has the DNA TGCGCCAGCAGCCGAGACAGCGGAGACGAGCAGTACTTC. This translates into CASSRDSGDEQYF.

This chain links TRBV29-1 with TRBJ2-5; TRBD1 matches at 8 bases. The CDR3 length is 10 residues. Germline CDR1 is SQVTM and CDR2 is ANQGSEA. V shed 6 bases and J 9 bases; nucleotides not matched to a gene: 3. The CDR3 DNA follows: TGCAGCGTCGAGACAGGGGCCCAGTACTTC. Protein product: CSVETGAQYF.

Of note for this clone: The junction differs from germline at one of its ends, possibly a read error. In the same sample, other DNA sequences code for this CDR3. V and J are TRBV29-1 and TRBJ2-5; 7 bases agree with TRBD1. CDR1 and CDR2 (germline): SQVTM, ANQGSEA. The CDR3 extends over 12 amino acids. CDR3 protein: CSFDRGPETQYF. CDR3 nucleotide sequence: TGCAGCTTTGATAGGGGGCCAGAGACCCAGTACTTC.

The rearrangement joins TRBV4-3 to TRBJ1-5; D is undetermined. The V end lost 3 bases, the J end lost 1 base, and 10 bases lay between the germline ends. This CDR3 comprises 15 residues. Germline loops: CDR1 LGHNA, CDR2 YSLEER. CDR3 DNA sequence: TGCGCCAGCAGCCAGGGGAGCGAAAGCAATCAGCCCCAGCATTTT. This encodes CASSQGSESNQPQHF.

This clone has a single count. The rearrangement links TRBV28 to TRBJ2-5, with D possibly TRBD1 on 6 matching bases. The CDR3 contains 14 residues. The germline V gene encodes CDR1 MDHEN and CDR2 SYDVKM. The germline V and J ends were trimmed by 6 bases and 1 base, with 12 bases remaining between them. The CDR3 here is CASSSGQGQETQYF. The CDR3 DNA reads as TGTGCCAGCAGCTCGGGACAAGGCCAAGAGACCCAGTACTTC.